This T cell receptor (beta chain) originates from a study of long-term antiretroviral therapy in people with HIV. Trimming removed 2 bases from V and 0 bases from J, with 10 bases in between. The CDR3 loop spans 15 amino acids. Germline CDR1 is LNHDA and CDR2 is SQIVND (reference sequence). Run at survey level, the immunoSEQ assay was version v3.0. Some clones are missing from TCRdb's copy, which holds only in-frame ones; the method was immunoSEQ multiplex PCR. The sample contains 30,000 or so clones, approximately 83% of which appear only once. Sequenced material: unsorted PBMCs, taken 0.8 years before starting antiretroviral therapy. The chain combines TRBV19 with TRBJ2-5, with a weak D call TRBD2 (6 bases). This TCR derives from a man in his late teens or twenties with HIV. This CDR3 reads CASSILGGYQETQYF. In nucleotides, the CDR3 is TGTGCCAGTAGTATATTAGGAGGGTACCAAGAGACCCAGTACTTC.